These 5 T cell receptor beta chains originate from one sample sequenced in a study of OX40 agonist ivuxolimab in advanced cancers. Sequenced by immunoSEQ multiplex PCR; TCRdb stores in-frame clones only, minus some. This table has 50,000 to 65,000 clones, over 80% appearing once. The material sequenced was CD4+ or CD8+ T cells sorted from blood, taken in a trial of the OX40 agonist ivuxolimab. These TCRs come from an adult with an advanced solid tumor such as melanoma, head and neck, liver or kidney cancer.

This clone turned up a few times. V usage is TRBV2 and J usage is TRBJ2-5; perhaps TRBD2 as D (5 bases). Per the germline V gene, CDR1 is SNHLY and CDR2 is FYNNEI. CDR3 size: 13 residues. V dropped 3 bases and J dropped 7 bases, with 12 bases sitting between them. The CDR3, as DNA: TGTGCCAGCAGTGACTGGGGAGAGGGGACCCAGTACTTC. Translating it yields CASSDWGEGTQYF.

The V gene is TRBV2, the J gene TRBJ1-1; D gene unclear. Per the germline V gene, CDR1 is SNHLY and CDR2 is FYNNEI. The CDR3 is 11 amino acids. Trimming removed 2 bases at V and 5 bases at J, with 3 bases between. Here the CDR3 DNA reads TGTGCCAGCAGTGAAACGACTGAAGCTTTCTTT. It specifies CASSETTEAFF.

J is TRBJ1-4 and V is TRBV4-1, with 11 bases fitting TRBD1. Germline V lookup: CDR1 MGHRA, CDR2 YSYEKL. CDR3 length equals 17 residues. The V segment lost 4 bases and the J segment 8 bases; nucleotides outside the gene matches: 12. CDR3: CASSPRGGDRGDEKLFF. DNA for the CDR3: TGCGCCAGCAGCCCCCGAGGGGGGGACAGGGGGGACGAAAAACTGTTTTTT.

The rearrangement joins TRBV28 to TRBJ1-5; D possibly corresponds to TRBD1 (6 bases). CDR3 size: 14 residues. Germline values: CDR1 MDHEN, CDR2 SYDVKM. The V end was cut by 5 bases, the J end by 12 bases, with 20 bases between. This CDR3 reads CASSLGATPGYQHF. The CDR3 nucleotides are TGTGCCAGCAGTCTGGGGGCCACCCCCGGGTACCAGCATTTT.

This clone was seen only a few times. The chain couples TRBV7-9 to TRBJ2-1; 14 positions match TRBD2. The germline CDR1 and CDR2 sequences are SEHNR and FQNEAQ (reference sequence). The CDR3 sequence is 16 residues long. The V gene end was trimmed by 5 bases and the J gene end by 7 bases; junction bases not matched to a gene: 7. CDR3 region: CASSARLAGGRNEQFF. The CDR3, as DNA: TGTGCCAGCAGCGCCCGACTAGCGGGGGGGCGTAATGAGCAGTTCTTC. Full variable domain (remainder filled in from reference TRBV7-9 and TRBJ2-1): DTGVSQNPRHKITKRGQNVTFRCDPISEHNRLYWYRQTLGQGPEFLTYFQNEAQLEKSRLLSDRFSAERPKGSFSTLEIQRTEQGDSAMYLCASSARLAGGRNEQFFGPGTRLTVL.